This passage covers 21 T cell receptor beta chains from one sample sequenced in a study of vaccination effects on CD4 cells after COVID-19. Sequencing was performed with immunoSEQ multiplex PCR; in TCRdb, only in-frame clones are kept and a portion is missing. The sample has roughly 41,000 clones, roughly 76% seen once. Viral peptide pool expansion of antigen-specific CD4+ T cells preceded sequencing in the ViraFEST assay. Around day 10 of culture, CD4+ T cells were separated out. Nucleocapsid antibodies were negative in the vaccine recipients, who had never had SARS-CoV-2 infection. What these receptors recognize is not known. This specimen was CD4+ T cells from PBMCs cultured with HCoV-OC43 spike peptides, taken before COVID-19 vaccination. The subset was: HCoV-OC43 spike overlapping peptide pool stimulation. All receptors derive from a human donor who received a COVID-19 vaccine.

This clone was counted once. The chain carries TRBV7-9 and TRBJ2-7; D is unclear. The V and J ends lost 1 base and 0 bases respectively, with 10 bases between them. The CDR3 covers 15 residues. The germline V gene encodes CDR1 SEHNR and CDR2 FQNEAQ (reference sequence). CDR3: CASSLDRPPSYEQYF. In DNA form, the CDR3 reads TGTGCCAGCAGCTTAGATCGACCACCCTCCTACGAGCAGTACTTC.

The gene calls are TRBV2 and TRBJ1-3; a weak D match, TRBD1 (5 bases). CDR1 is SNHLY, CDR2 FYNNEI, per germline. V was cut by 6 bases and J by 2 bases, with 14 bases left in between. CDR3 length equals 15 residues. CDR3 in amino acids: CASSSGPRAGNTIYF. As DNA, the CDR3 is TGTGCCAGCAGCTCGGGACCGCGGGCTGGAAACACCATATATTTT. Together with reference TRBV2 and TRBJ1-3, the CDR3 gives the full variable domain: EPEVTQTPSHQVTQMGQEVILRCVPISNHLYFYWYRQILGQKVEFLVSFYNNEISEKSEIFDDQFSVERPDGSNFTLKIRSTKLEDSAMYFCASSSGPRAGNTIYFGEGSWLTVV.

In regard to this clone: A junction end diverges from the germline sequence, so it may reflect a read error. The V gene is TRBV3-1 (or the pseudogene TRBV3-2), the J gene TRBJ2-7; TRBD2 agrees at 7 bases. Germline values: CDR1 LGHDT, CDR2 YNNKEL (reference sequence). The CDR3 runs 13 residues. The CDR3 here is CASSQEGRAAVDF. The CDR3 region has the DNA TGTGCCAGCAGCCAAGAAGGGAGGGCGGCTGTTGATTTC.

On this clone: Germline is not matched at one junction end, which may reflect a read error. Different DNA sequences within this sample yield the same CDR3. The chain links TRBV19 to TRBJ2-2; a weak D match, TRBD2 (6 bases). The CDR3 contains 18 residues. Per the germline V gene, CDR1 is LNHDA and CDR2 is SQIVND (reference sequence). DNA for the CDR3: TGTGCTAGTAGTATAGGCTGGCGGGGAAGGAAGAACACCGGGGAGCTGTTTTTT. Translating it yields CASSIGWRGRKNTGELFF.

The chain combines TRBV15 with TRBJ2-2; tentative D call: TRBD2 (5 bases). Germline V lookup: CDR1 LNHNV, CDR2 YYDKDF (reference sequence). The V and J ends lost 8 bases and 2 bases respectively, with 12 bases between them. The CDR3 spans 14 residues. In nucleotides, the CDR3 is TGTGCCACCGGAGCGGCCGTAAACACCGGGGAGCTGTTTTTT. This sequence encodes CATGAAVNTGELFF.

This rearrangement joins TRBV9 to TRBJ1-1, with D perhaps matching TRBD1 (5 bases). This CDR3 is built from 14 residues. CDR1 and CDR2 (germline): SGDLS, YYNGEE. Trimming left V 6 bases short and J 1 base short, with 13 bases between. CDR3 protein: CASTVNDRNTEAFF. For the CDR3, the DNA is TGTGCCAGCACCGTGAATGACAGGAACACTGAAGCTTTCTTT.

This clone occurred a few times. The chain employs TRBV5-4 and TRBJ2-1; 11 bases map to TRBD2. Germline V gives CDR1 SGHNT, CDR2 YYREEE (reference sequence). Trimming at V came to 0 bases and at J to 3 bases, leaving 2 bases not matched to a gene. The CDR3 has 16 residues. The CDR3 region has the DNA TGTGCCAGCAGCTTGGACCTAGCGGGAGGCTACAATGAGCAGTTCTTC. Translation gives CASSLDLAGGYNEQFF.

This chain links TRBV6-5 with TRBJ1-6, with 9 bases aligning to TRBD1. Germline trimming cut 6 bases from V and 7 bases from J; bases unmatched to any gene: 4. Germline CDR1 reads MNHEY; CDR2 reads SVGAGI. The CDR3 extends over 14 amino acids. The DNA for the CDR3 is TGTGCCAGCAGCCGCGACAGGGGGAATTCACCCCTCCACTTT. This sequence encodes CASSRDRGNSPLHF.

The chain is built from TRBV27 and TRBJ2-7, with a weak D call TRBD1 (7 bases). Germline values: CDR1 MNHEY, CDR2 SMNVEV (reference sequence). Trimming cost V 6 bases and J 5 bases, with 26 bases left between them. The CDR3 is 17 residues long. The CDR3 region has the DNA TGTGCCAGCAGACTGACAGGGAGGTCTGAGTTTTCCCACGAGCAGTACTTC. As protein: CASRLTGRSEFSHEQYF.

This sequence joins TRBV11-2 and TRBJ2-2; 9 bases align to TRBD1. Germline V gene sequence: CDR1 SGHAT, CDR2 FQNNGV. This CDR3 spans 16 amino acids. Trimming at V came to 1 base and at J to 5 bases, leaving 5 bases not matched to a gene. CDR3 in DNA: TGTGCCAGCAGCTTAGTGGGACAGGGAAAAACCGGGGAGCTGTTTTTT. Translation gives CASSLVGQGKTGELFF.

The chain's CDR3 is CASSFGGGNYPGELFF. The CDR3 DNA reads as TGTGCCAGCAGCTTCGGTGGGGGAAACTACCCCGGGGAGCTGTTTTTT. This rearrangement joins TRBV7-8 to TRBJ2-2, with D perhaps being TRBD1 or TRBD2 (5 bases each). V lost 3 bases, J lost 6 bases, and 17 bases lay in between. The CDR3 sequence is 16 residues long. Germline CDR1 reads SGHVS; CDR2 reads FQNEAQ.

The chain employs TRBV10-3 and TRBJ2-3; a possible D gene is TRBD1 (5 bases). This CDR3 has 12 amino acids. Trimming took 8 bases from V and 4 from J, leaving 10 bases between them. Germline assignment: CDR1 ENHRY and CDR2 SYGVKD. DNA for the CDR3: TGTGCCATCGGGGCGCAATCAGATACGCAGTATTTT. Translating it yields CAIGAQSDTQYF.

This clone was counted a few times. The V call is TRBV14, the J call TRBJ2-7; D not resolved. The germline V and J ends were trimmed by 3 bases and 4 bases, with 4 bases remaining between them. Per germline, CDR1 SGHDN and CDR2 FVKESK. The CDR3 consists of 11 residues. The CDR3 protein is CASSQTYEQYF. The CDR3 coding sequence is TGTGCCAGCAGCCAGACATACGAGCAGTACTTC. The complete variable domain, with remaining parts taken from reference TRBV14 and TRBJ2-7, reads EAGVTQFPSHSVIEKGQTVTLRCDPISGHDNLYWYRRVMGKEIKFLLHFVKESKQDESGMPNNRFLAERTGGTYSTLKVQPAELEDSGVYFCASSQTYEQYFGPGTRLTVT.

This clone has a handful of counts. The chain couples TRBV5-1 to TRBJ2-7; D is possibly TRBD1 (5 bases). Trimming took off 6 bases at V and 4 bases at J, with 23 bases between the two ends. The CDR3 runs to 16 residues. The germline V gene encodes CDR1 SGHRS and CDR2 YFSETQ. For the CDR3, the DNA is TGCGCCAGCACCCCATCTTCAGGGCATACTTCATACGAGCAGTACTTC. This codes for CASTPSSGHTSYEQYF. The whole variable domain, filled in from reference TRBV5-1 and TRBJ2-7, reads KAGVTQTPRYLIKTRGQQVTLSCSPISGHRSVSWYQQTPGQGLQFLFEYFSETQRNKGNFPGRFSGRQFSNSRSEMNVSTLELGDSALYLCASTPSSGHTSYEQYFGPGTRLTVT.

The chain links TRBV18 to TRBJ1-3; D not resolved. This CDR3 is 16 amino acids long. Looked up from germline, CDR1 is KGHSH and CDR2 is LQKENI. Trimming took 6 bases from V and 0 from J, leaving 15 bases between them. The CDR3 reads CASSREGDASGNTIYF. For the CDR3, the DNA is TGTGCCAGCTCCCGGGAGGGAGATGCCTCTGGAAACACCATATATTTT.

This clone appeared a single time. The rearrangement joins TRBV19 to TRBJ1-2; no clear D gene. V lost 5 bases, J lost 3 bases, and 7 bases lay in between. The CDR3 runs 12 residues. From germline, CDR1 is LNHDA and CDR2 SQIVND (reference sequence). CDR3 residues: CASSRGDYGYTF. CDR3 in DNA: TGTGCCAGTAGTCGGGGAGACTATGGCTACACCTTC.

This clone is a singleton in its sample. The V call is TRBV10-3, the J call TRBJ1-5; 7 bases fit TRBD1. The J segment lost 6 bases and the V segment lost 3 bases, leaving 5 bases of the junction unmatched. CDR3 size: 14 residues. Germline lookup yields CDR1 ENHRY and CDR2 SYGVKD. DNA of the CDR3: TGTGCCATCAGTGACTCGACAGGGACTCAGCCCCAGCATTTT. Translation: CAISDSTGTQPQHF.

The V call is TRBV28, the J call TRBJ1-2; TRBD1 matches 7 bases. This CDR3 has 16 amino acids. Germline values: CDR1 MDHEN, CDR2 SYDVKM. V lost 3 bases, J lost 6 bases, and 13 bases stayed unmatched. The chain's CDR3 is CASSLGFRQGRDGYTF. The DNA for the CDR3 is TGTGCCAGCAGTTTGGGGTTTCGACAGGGAAGGGATGGCTACACCTTC.

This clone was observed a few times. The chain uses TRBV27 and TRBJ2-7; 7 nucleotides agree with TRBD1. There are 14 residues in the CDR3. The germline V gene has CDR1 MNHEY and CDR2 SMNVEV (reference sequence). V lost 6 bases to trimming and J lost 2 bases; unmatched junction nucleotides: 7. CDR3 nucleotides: TGTGCCAGCAGGACAGGGACGGGCCCCTACGAGCAGTACTTC. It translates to CASRTGTGPYEQYF.

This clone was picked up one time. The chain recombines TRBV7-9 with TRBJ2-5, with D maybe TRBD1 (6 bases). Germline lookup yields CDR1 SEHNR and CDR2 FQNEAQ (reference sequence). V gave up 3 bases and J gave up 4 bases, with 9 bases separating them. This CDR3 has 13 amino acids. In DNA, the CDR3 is TGTGCCAGCAGCTTGGCAGGGGCAGAGACCCAGTACTTC. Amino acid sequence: CASSLAGAETQYF.

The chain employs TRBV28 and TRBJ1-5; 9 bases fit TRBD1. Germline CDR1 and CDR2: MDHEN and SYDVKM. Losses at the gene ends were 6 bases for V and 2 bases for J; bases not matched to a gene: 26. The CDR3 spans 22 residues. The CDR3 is CASSWTWVPRGTGNVGNQPQHF. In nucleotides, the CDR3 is TGTGCCAGCAGCTGGACATGGGTCCCCCGTGGGACAGGGAATGTTGGCAATCAGCCCCAGCATTTT.